In its sample, the clone carrying this T cell receptor beta chain was seen many times. TCRdb re-clonotyped the PCR reads via MiXCR. The data show 20,000 to 25,000 clones, around a third seen once. J was trimmed by 3 bases and V by 2 bases; bases with no gene match: 6. The germline V gene has CDR1 MNHNY and CDR2 SVGAGI (reference sequence). This CDR3 contains 16 residues. All patients were treatment-naive before thyroid surgery. These data are taken from a study of metastatic and nonmetastatic thyroid tumors. V gene TRBV6-6 combines with J gene TRBJ2-7; TRBD2 matches 11 bases. The sample was blood. This TCR was recovered from a male donor with papillary thyroid cancer or a benign thyroid nodule (not recorded which). Some clones in this sample may be carry-over from other donors' samples. In DNA form, the CDR3 reads TGTGCCAGCAGTTACCCCGAACTAGCGGGAGACTACGAGCAGTACTTC. Encoded protein: CASSYPELAGDYEQYF.